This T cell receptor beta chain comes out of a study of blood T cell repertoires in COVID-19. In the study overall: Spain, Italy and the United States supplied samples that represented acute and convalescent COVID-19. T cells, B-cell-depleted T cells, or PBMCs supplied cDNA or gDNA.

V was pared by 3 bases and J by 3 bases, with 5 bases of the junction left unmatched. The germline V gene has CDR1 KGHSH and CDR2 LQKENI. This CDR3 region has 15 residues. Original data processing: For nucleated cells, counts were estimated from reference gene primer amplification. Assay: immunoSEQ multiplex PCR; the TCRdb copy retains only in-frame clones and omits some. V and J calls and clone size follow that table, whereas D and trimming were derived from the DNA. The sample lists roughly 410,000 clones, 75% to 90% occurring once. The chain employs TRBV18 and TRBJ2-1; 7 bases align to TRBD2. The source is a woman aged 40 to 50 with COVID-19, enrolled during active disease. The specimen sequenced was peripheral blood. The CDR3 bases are TGTGCCAGCTCACCGGCCCTAGCGGACTACAATGAGCAGTTCTTC. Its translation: CASSPALADYNEQFF.